A single sample gave rise to the 23 T cell receptor beta chains below, sequenced in a study of identifying expanded T cells in peripheral blood. Assay: immunoSEQ multiplex PCR; the TCRdb copy retains only in-frame clones and omits some. Among fewer than 130,000 clones listed, roughly 91% were seen once. The sequencing sample was made of blood. The receptors come from a person aged 18 to 70 in good health.

The chain combines TRBV7-6 with TRBJ1-3, with D possibly being TRBD1 (6 bases). The V gene lost 5 bases and the J gene lost 1 base, with 9 bases spanning the gap. The germline gives CDR1 SGHVS, CDR2 FNYEAQ. The CDR3 totals 14 residues. CDR3 DNA sequence: TGTGCCAGCAGCACCACAGGGTCTGGAAACACCATATATTTT. Its translation: CASSTTGSGNTIYF. The full variable domain, its missing parts supplied by reference TRBV7-6 and TRBJ1-3, is GAGVSQSPRYKVTKRGQDVALRCDPISGHVSLYWYRQALGQGPEFLTYFNYEAQQDKSGLPNDRFSAERPEGSISTLTIQRTEQRDSAMYRCASSTTGSGNTIYFGEGSWLTVV.

The chain uses TRBV4-2 and TRBJ2-5; D is uncertain. Germline loops: CDR1 LGHNA, CDR2 YNFKEQ. Trimming cost V 5 bases and J 4 bases, with 11 bases left between them. The CDR3 sequence is 13 residues long. The CDR3 reads CASSSTGSETQYF. The CDR3 nucleotides read TGTGCCAGCAGCTCAACGGGCTCAGAGACCCAGTACTTC.

V usage is TRBV19 and J usage is TRBJ1-5; D is possibly TRBD1 (6 bases). Germline V gene lookup returns CDR1 LNHDA and CDR2 SQIVND (reference sequence). Trimming left V 10 bases short and J 6 bases short, with 13 bases between. This CDR3 contains 12 residues. CDR3 in DNA: TGTGCCACCGGGGGCTTTGGTCAGCCCCAGCATTTT. Its protein is CATGGFGQPQHF. Full variable domain (outside the CDR3, taken from reference TRBV19 and TRBJ1-5): DGGITQSPKYLFRKEGQNVTLSCEQNLNHDAMYWYRQDPGQGLRLIYYSQIVNDFQKGDIAEGYSVSREKKESFPLTVTSAQKNPTAFYLCATGGFGQPQHFGDGTRLSIL.

The genes are TRBV2 and TRBJ2-7; TRBD1 is a possible D gene (6 bases). CDR1 SNHLY and CDR2 FYNNEI come from the germline V gene. The V and J ends lost 8 bases and 6 bases respectively, with 20 bases between them. The CDR3 has 14 residues. This chain's CDR3 is CASVSGASPAEQYF. CDR3 coding DNA: TGTGCCAGCGTTTCAGGGGCATCCCCCGCCGAGCAGTACTTC. Full variable domain (missing parts from reference TRBV2 and TRBJ2-7): EPEVTQTPSHQVTQMGQEVILRCVPISNHLYFYWYRQILGQKVEFLVSFYNNEISEKSEIFDDQFSVERPDGSNFTLKIRSTKLEDSAMYFCASVSGASPAEQYFGPGTRLTVT.

The CDR3 DNA reads as TGTGCCAGCAGTATGCCCGTCGGCATTCAGTACTTC. This translates into CASSMPVGIQYF. V usage is TRBV6-1 and J usage is TRBJ2-4; D is unresolved. CDR1 MNHNS and CDR2 SASEGT come from the germline V gene. V was pared by 5 bases and J by 9 bases, with 11 bases between. This CDR3 spans 12 amino acids.

The V call is TRBV13, the J call TRBJ1-2; 8 nucleotides agree with TRBD1. Germline loops: CDR1 PRHDT, CDR2 FYEKMQ (reference sequence). This CDR3 has 12 residues. Trimming removed 7 bases from V and 7 bases from J; junction bases left unmatched: 5. The CDR3 is CASMLQGGGYTF. The CDR3 nucleotides read TGTGCCAGCATGCTACAGGGGGGTGGCTACACCTTC.

The chain uses TRBV4-3 and TRBJ2-1, with a weak D call TRBD1 (5 bases). Trimming pared 0 bases from V and 7 bases from J, leaving 7 bases between. CDR1 is LGHNA and CDR2 is YSLEER in the germline V gene. The CDR3 extends over 13 amino acids. Here the CDR3 reads CASSQEAGNEQFF. The CDR3 DNA sequence: TGCGCCAGCAGCCAAGAGGCAGGGAATGAGCAGTTCTTC.

V and J are TRBV5-5 and TRBJ2-7; a possible D gene is TRBD2 (5 bases). This CDR3 comprises 13 residues. Trimming left V 2 bases short and J 2 bases short, with 8 bases between. Germline CDR1 SGHKS, CDR2 YYEKEE (reference sequence). DNA of the CDR3: TGTGCCAGCAGCTTTCGGGATACCTACGAGCAGTACTTC. Protein: CASSFRDTYEQYF.

The chain carries TRBV18 and TRBJ1-1, with 7 bases identical to TRBD1. Looked up from germline, CDR1 is KGHSH and CDR2 is LQKENI. The V segment lost 6 bases and the J segment 3 bases; nucleotides outside the gene matches: 13. The CDR3 totals 16 residues. The CDR3 nucleotides read TGTGCCAGCTCTCTGTCCGGGACAGACCTGGACACTGAAGCTTTCTTT. This codes for CASSLSGTDLDTEAFF.

The table lists this clone with a count of one. The chain links TRBV11-2 to TRBJ2-2, with no clear D. This CDR3 has 15 amino acids. The ends were cut back, 0 bases at V and 3 bases at J, with 8 bases in the middle. Germline-derived CDR1 and CDR2 are SGHAT and FQNNGV. For the CDR3, the DNA is TGTGCCAGCAGCTTAGACAGGTTGGACACCGGGGAGCTGTTTTTT. Protein: CASSLDRLDTGELFF.

The gene calls are TRBV4-3 and TRBJ2-7; no firm D call. Trimming pared 4 bases from V and 0 bases from J, leaving 19 bases between. The CDR3 totals 17 residues. Germline CDR1 reads LGHNA; CDR2 reads YSLEER. The CDR3 coding sequence is TGCGCCAGCAGCCCGCACCTTAAATCGGCAGACTCCTACGAGCAGTACTTC. It is translated as CASSPHLKSADSYEQYF.

This chain joins TRBV7-2 and TRBJ2-5, with TRBD2 identical over 7 bases. The V gene end was trimmed by 8 bases and the J gene end by 1 base; junction bases not matched to a gene: 4. CDR1 SGHTA and CDR2 FQGNSA come from the germline V gene. The CDR3 runs to 13 residues. CDR3 sequence (DNA): TGTGCCAGCGGCCGCGGGGGCCAAGAGACCCAGTACTTC. Protein sequence: CASGRGGQETQYF.

The V gene is TRBV6-5, the J gene TRBJ1-6; possible D gene TRBD1, 6 bases. CDR1 and CDR2 from the germline V gene are MNHEY and SVGAGI. The V end lost 4 bases, the J end lost 9 bases, and 16 bases lay between the germline ends. CDR3 size: 15 residues. CDR3 DNA sequence: TGTGCCAGCAGTTCTACCGGGACAACAAGTTCACCCCTCCACTTT. This translates into CASSSTGTTSSPLHF.

The rearrangement links TRBV14 to TRBJ2-3, with 8 bases fitting TRBD1. CDR3 length equals 19 residues. Looked up from germline, CDR1 is SGHDN and CDR2 is FVKESK. The V gene end was trimmed by 0 bases and the J gene end by 4 bases; junction bases not matched to a gene: 15. CDR3 sequence (DNA): TGTGCCAGCAGCCAAGATATAGCTTGGGCAGGGGGCTTTGCAGATACGCAGTATTTT. Residues: CASSQDIAWAGGFADTQYF.

The rearrangement uses TRBV2 and TRBJ1-5; D is unclear. The CDR3 loop spans 16 amino acids. CDR1 is SNHLY and CDR2 is FYNNEI in the germline V gene. V dropped 6 bases and J dropped 4 bases, with 19 bases sitting between them. CDR3 DNA sequence: TGTGCCAGCAGAGCCTACGGACGGTCTGGGAATCAGCCCCAGCATTTT. Its protein is CASRAYGRSGNQPQHF.

In DNA, the CDR3 is TGTGCCAGCAGTCAATCGACTAGTGGGTACAATGAGCAGTTCTTC. Amino acids: CASSQSTSGYNEQFF. The V and J genes are TRBV6-5 and TRBJ2-1, with a tentative D call TRBD2 (6 bases). The CDR3 spans 15 residues. The V gene's germline CDR1 is MNHEY and CDR2 SVGAGI. Trimming removed 5 bases from V and 4 bases from J, with 15 bases in between.

This clone was observed a few times. This chain connects TRBV7-2 to TRBJ1-4; 7 positions agree with TRBD1. The CDR3 has 15 amino acids. Losses at the gene ends were 5 bases for V and 4 bases for J; bases not matched to a gene: 7. CDR1 and CDR2 (germline): SGHTA, FQGNSA. Here the CDR3 reads CASSRQTGFNEKLFF. CDR3 nucleotide sequence: TGTGCCAGCAGCCGACAGACAGGGTTTAATGAAAAACTGTTTTTT.

The CDR3 is CASSIVRNEQFF. The CDR3 DNA is TGTGCCAGTAGTATCGTCCGCAATGAGCAGTTCTTC. The chain employs TRBV19 and TRBJ2-1; no clear D gene. Trimming took off 3 bases at V and 6 bases at J, with 6 bases between the two ends. The germline CDR1 and CDR2 sequences are LNHDA and SQIVND (reference sequence). The CDR3 is 12 amino acids. The variable domain in full, completed from reference TRBV19 and TRBJ2-1, reads DGGITQSPKYLFRKEGQNVTLSCEQNLNHDAMYWYRQDPGQGLRLIYYSQIVNDFQKGDIAEGYSVSREKKESFPLTVTSAQKNPTAFYLCASSIVRNEQFFGPGTRLTVL.

The chain has TRBV27 and TRBJ1-1; D is unresolved. V lost 6 bases and J lost 4, with 15 bases in between. In germline, CDR1 is MNHEY, CDR2 SMNVEV (reference sequence). The CDR3 loop spans 14 amino acids. Here the CDR3 DNA reads TGTGCCAGCAGCCCCTCGCGGTGGGGCACTGAAGCTTTCTTT. It encodes CASSPSRWGTEAFF.

This chain connects TRBV6-6 to TRBJ1-4, with TRBD1 identical over 8 bases. J gave up 4 bases and V 2 bases, and 6 bases lay outside the gene matches. Germline V gives CDR1 MNHNY, CDR2 SVGAGI (reference sequence). There are 16 residues in the CDR3. CDR3 sequence reads: CASSYPYRGDNEKLFF. CDR3 nucleotides: TGTGCCAGCAGTTACCCTTACAGGGGGGATAATGAAAAACTGTTTTTT.

The chain uses TRBV18 and TRBJ2-7; no reliable D call. This CDR3 has 13 residues. Looked up from germline, CDR1 is KGHSH and CDR2 is LQKENI. Trimming removed 5 bases at V and 2 bases at J, with 10 bases between. The CDR3 coding sequence is TGTGCCAGCTCAAACGCGCAGGCCTACGAGCAGTACTTC. It encodes CASSNAQAYEQYF.

The chain uses TRBV5-1 and TRBJ1-1; D is possibly TRBD1 (6 bases). Germline V gene sequence: CDR1 SGHRS, CDR2 YFSETQ. This CDR3 is 14 amino acids long. Trimming took 1 base from V and 4 from J, leaving 11 bases between them. CDR3 nucleotides: TGCGCCAGCAGCTTGCGGGGGCCGGGCACTGAAGCTTTCTTT. It translates to CASSLRGPGTEAFF. Based on the CDR3 plus reference TRBV5-1 and TRBJ1-1, the full variable domain is KAGVTQTPRYLIKTRGQQVTLSCSPISGHRSVSWYQQTPGQGLQFLFEYFSETQRNKGNFPGRFSGRQFSNSRSEMNVSTLELGDSALYLCASSLRGPGTEAFFGQGTRLTVV.

The gene calls are TRBV5-6 and TRBJ1-1, with no clear D. V lost 0 bases to trimming and J lost 1 base, with 7 bases between them. The CDR3 contains 14 residues. Germline assignment: CDR1 SGHDT and CDR2 YYEEEE. Written as DNA, the CDR3 is TGTGCCAGCAGCTTGGTTGTGGGGAACACTGAAGCTTTCTTT. Protein: CASSLVVGNTEAFF.